This T cell receptor beta chain was recorded in a study of CXCR3-negative and CXCR3-positive naive CD8 T cells. Across the whole study: Each library held about 1.5 +/- 0.3 million TRB reads, approximately 130 million in total. General study points: Relative to CXCR3-negative naive cells, CXCR3-positive naive cells had more hydrophobic TRB CDR3s. TRBV-TRBJ usage matched between naive CXCR3-negative and CXCR3-positive cells but not between memory cells. The authors found comparable surface CD5 between naive subsets and inferred TCR strength from TRB CDR3 properties.

This CDR3 has 14 amino acids. Germline CDR1 and CDR2: MNHEY and SVGAGI. With UMI labels, 5' RACE was used to prepare the TRB cDNA libraries. Reprocessing the 5' RACE reads, TCRdb reports a single entry for every CDR3 protein and omits DNA. Across about 120,000 distinct CDR3 sequences, the top ten clones capture 0.45% to 0.55% of the sample. Points on this clonotype: Its antigen is as yet unknown.

The specimen sequenced was naive CXCR3- CD8+ T cells from blood. Subset here: CD45RO-CCR7+CD27+CD95- naive CD8+ T cells lacking CXCR3 (TNR3-). The TCR was taken from a human donor in good health. Some clones in this sample may be carry-over from other donors' samples. The chain recombines TRBV6-5 with TRBJ1-2; the TCRdb D gene call, TRBD1, has no DNA to confirm it. The CDR3 reads CASSYSGTNYGYTF.